What follows is one TCR beta chain and its context. As for time point: patch test 1, 2 weeks after DPC sensitization. Indicated treatment: therapeutic diphenylcyclopropenone sensitization with weekly scalp DPC. The sample comes from a study of human T cells and chemical hapten exposure. V was shortened by 7 bases and J by 6 bases, with 16 bases between the two germline ends. The CDR3 has 15 residues. The germline V gene encodes CDR1 ENHRY and CDR2 SYGVKD. TCRdb reprocessed the RACE reads via MiXCR and lists one record per CDR3 protein. The sample includes roughly 180,000 distinct CDR3 sequences, under 25% of them seen just once.

The gene calls are TRBV10-3 and TRBJ1-6; D not certain. The source is a woman aged 50 to 60 with alopecia areata. Some clones in this sample may be carry-over from other donors' samples. The sequenced sample was whole blood, obtained in connection with sensitization to the hapten diphenylcyclopropenone (DPC). CDR3 sequence: CAITEQLASNSPLHF. CDR3 coding DNA: TGTGCCATCACTGAACAGCTGGCTTCTAATTCACCCCTCCACTTT.